This T cell receptor beta chain comes out of a study of regulatory T cells in long-lasting Graves disease. Library construction for TCR beta used iRepertoire HTBI primers and Arm-PCR of CDR3 regions. TCRdb fed the multiplex PCR reads into MiXCR, producing one record per CDR3 protein. The sample lists hundreds of thousands of distinct CDR3 sequences, more than 20% occurring once. Specified time point: persistent/refractory GD, antithyroid drugs over 5 years with positive TRAb. Extracted RNA from PBMCs served as the source of the TCR library. This CDR3 has 16 residues. Germline V CDR1 and CDR2: DFQATT, SNEGSKA (reference sequence). V lost 6 bases, J lost 6 bases, and 12 bases stayed unmatched. In the case of this clonotype: Its specificity is unknown.

The study, taken as a whole, reports: A greater number of public clonotypes (around 3,000) was shared by persistent patients than by new patients (roughly 880).

Sequenced material: peripheral blood mononuclear cells (PBMCs), taken when the disease was refractory, from a patient treated with antithyroid drugs. The clonotype comes from a female donor with Graves disease. The chain combines TRBV20-1 with TRBJ2-1, with 12 bases lining up with TRBD2. The CDR3 nucleotides read TGCAGTGCCCCTGGACTAGCGGGACGGGGGGCCAATGAGCAGTTCTTC. This gives the protein CSAPGLAGRGANEQFF.